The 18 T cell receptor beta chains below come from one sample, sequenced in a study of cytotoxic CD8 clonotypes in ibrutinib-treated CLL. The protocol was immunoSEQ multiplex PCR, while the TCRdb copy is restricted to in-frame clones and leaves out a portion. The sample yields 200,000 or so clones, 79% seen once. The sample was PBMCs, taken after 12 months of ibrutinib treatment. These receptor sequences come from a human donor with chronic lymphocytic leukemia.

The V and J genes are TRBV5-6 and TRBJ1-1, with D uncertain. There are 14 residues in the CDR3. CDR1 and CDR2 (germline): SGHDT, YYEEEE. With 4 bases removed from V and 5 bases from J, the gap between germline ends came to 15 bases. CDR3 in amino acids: CASSTGYRETEAFF. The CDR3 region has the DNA TGTGCCAGCAGCACGGGCTACCGAGAGACTGAAGCTTTCTTT.

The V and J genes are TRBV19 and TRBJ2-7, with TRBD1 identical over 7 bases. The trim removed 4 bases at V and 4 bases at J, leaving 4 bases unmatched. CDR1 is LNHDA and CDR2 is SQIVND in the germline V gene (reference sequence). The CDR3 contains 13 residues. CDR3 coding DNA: TGTGCCAGTAGTAGCCTGGACAGGTACGAGCAGTACTTC. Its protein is CASSSLDRYEQYF.

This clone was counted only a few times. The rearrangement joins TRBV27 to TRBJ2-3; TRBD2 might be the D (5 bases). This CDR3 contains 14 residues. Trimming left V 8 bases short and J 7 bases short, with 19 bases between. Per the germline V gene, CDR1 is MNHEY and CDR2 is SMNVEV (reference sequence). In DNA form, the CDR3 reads TGTGCCAGCCGGTGGTTGGCGGGCGAACATACGCAGTATTTT. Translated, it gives CASRWLAGEHTQYF.

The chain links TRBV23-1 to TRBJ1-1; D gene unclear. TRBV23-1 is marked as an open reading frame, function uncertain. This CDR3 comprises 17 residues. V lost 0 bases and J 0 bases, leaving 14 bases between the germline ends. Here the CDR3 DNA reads TGCGCCAGCAGTCAATCGGGGAGCCCCCATGTGAACACTGAAGCTTTCTTT. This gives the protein CASSQSGSPHVNTEAFF.

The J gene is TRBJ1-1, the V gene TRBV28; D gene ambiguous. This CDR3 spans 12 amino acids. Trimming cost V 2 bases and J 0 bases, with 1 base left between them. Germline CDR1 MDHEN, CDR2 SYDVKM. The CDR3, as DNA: TGTGCCAGCAGTTTAGTGAACACTGAAGCTTTCTTT. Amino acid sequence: CASSLVNTEAFF. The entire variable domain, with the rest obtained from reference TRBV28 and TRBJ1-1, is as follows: DVKVTQSSRYLVKRTGEKVFLECVQDMDHENMFWYRQDPGLGLRLIYFSYDVKMKEKGDIPEGYSVSREKKERFSLILESASTNQTSMYLCASSLVNTEAFFGQGTRLTVV.

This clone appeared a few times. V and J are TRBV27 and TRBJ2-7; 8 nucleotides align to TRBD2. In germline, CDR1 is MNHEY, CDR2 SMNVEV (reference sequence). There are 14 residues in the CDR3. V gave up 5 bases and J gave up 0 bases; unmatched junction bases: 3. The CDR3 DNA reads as TGTGCCAGCAGTGGCGGGGGGCGCTCCTACGAGCAGTACTTC. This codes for CASSGGGRSYEQYF.

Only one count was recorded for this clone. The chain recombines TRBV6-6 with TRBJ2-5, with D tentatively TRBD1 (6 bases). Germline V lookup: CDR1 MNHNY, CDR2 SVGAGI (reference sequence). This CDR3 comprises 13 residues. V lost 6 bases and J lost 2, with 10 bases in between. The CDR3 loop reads CASSWTEQETQYF. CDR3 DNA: TGTGCCAGCAGCTGGACAGAACAAGAGACCCAGTACTTC.

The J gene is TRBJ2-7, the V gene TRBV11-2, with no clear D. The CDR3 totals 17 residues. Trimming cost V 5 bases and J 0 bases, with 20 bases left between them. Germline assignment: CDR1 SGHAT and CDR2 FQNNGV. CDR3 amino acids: CASSREGPGEYSYEQYF. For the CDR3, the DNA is TGTGCCAGCAGCCGCGAAGGGCCGGGCGAGTACTCCTACGAGCAGTACTTC.

The CDR3 region is CASTLTPVGTFAYEQYF. The DNA for the CDR3 is TGCGCCAGCACCCTAACCCCAGTAGGAACCTTCGCCTACGAGCAGTACTTC. The V and J genes are TRBV5-1 and TRBJ2-7; D remains unclear. The V and J ends lost 6 bases and 2 bases respectively, with 24 bases between them. The CDR3 is made up of 17 amino acids. Germline assignment: CDR1 SGHRS and CDR2 YFSETQ.

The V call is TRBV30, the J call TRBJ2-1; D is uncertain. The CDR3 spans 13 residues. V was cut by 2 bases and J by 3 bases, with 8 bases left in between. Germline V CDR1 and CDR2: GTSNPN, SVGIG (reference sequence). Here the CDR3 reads CAWSSVSYNEQFF. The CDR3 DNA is TGTGCCTGGAGTTCCGTCAGCTACAATGAGCAGTTCTTC.

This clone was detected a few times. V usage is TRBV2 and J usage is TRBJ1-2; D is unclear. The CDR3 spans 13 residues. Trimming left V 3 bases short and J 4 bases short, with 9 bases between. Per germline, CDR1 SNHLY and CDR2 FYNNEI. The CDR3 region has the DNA TGTGCCAGCAGTGAGTTCGAGAGCTATGGCTACACCTTC. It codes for CASSEFESYGYTF.

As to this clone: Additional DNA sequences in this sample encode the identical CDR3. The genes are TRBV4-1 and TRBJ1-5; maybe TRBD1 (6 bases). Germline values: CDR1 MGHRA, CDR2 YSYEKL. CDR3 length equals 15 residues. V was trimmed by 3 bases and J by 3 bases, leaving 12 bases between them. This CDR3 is CASSQPGQPNQPQHF. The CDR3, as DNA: TGCGCCAGCAGCCAGCCCGGACAGCCCAATCAGCCCCAGCATTTT.

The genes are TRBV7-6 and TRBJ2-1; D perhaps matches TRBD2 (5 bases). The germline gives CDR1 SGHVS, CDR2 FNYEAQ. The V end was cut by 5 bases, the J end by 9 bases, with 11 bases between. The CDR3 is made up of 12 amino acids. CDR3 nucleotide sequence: TGTGCCAGCAGCCCCTATGAGGGTGAGCAGTTCTTC. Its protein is CASSPYEGEQFF.

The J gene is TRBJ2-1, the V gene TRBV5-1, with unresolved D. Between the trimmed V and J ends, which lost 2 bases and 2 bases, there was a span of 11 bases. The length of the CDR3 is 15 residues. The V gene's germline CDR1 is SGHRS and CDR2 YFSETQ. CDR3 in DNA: TGCGCCAGCAGCTTTGGTGTCGTGGCCTACAATGAGCAGTTCTTC. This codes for CASSFGVVAYNEQFF. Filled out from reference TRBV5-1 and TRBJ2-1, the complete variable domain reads KAGVTQTPRYLIKTRGQQVTLSCSPISGHRSVSWYQQTPGQGLQFLFEYFSETQRNKGNFPGRFSGRQFSNSRSEMNVSTLELGDSALYLCASSFGVVAYNEQFFGPGTRLTVL.

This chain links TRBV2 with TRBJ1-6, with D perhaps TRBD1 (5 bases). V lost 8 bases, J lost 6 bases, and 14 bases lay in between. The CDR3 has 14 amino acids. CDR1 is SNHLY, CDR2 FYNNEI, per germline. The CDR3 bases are TGTGCCAGCCGCCCGGGGGTTTTTAATTCACCCCTCCACTTT. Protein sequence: CASRPGVFNSPLHF.

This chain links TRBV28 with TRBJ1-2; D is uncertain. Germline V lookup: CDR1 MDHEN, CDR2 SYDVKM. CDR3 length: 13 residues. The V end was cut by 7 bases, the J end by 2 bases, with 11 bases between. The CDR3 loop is CASTRGLNYGYTF. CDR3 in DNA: TGTGCCAGCACCCGCGGACTGAACTATGGCTACACCTTC.

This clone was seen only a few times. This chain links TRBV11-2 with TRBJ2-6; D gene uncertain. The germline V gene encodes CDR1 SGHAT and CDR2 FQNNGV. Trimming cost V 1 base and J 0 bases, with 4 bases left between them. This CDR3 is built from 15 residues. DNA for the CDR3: TGTGCCAGCAGCTTAGTGAACTCTGGGGCCAACGTCCTGACTTTC. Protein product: CASSLVNSGANVLTF.

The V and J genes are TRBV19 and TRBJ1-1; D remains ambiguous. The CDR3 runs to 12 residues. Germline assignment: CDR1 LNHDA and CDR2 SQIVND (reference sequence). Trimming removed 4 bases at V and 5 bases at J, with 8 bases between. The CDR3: CASSSRGTEAFF. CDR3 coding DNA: TGTGCCAGTAGTAGTCGTGGGACTGAAGCTTTCTTT. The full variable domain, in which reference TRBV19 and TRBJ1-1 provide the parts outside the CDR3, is DGGITQSPKYLFRKEGQNVTLSCEQNLNHDAMYWYRQDPGQGLRLIYYSQIVNDFQKGDIAEGYSVSREKKESFPLTVTSAQKNPTAFYLCASSSRGTEAFFGQGTRLTVV.